This T cell receptor beta chain was documented in a study of T cell responses to AZD1222 COVID-19 vaccine. Findings and limits, study-wide: Increases in Spike-specific TCR breadth and depth were seen after two AZD1222 doses. White British donors predominated, females outnumbered males, and clonal diversity was possibly underestimated. Nearly half of spike-specific TCRs reportedly target unmutated variant regions.

This CDR3 is built from 14 residues. With 7 bases clipped from V and 3 bases from J, the junction kept 7 bases outside the gene matches. Germline assignment: CDR1 SGHNT and CDR2 YYREEE (reference sequence). This clone was recorded a few times. What it binds is not known. Data came from immunoSEQ multiplex PCR; TCRdb stores just in-frame clones and leaves some out. The sample gives roughly 150,000 clones, around nine tenths of which show up once; about 1.6% is in the top ten. This receptor was taken from an adult who received the AZD1222 COVID-19 vaccine. This chain uses TRBV5-4 with TRBJ1-1; 9 bases agree with TRBD1. This sample comprised peripheral blood, obtained 28 days after the second AZD1222 dose. The CDR3 loop is CASALRTGDTEAFF. The CDR3 nucleotides read TGTGCCAGCGCACTTCGGACAGGGGACACTGAAGCTTTCTTT.